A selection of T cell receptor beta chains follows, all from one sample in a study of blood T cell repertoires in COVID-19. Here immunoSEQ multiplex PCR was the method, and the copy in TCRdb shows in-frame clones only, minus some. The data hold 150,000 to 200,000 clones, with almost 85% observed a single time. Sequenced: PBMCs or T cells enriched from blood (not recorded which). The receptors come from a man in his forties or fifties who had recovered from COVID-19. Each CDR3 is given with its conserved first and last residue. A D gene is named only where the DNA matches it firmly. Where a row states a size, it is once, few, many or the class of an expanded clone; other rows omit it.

cdr3_aa: CATSDDRDRVGPGELFF
cdr3_nt: TGTGCCACCAGTGATGACCGGGACAGGGTTGGTCCCGGGGAGCTGTTTTTT
clone_size: .
d_call: TRBD1
j_call: TRBJ2-2
v_call: TRBV24-1

cdr3_aa: CASSRTAGGTEAFF
cdr3_nt: TGTGCCAGCAGTCGCACCGCAGGGGGCACTGAAGCTTTCTTT
clone_size: .
d_call: TRBD1
j_call: TRBJ1-1
v_call: TRBV6-4

cdr3_aa: CASSPGLAGQETQYF
cdr3_nt: TGTGCCAGCAGCCCGGGACTAGCCGGCCAAGAGACCCAGTACTTC
clone_size: .
d_call: TRBD2
j_call: TRBJ2-5
v_call: TRBV3-1/TRBV3-2

cdr3_aa: CSVAGTANTGELFF
cdr3_nt: TGCAGCGTTGCCGGGACAGCGAACACCGGGGAGCTGTTTTTT
clone_size: .
d_call: TRBD1
j_call: TRBJ2-2
v_call: TRBV29-1

cdr3_aa: CASSPGLAGVQTDTQYF
cdr3_nt: TGTGCCAGCAGTCCGGGACTAGCGGGAGTCCAGACAGATACGCAGTATTTT
clone_size: .
d_call: TRBD2
j_call: TRBJ2-3
v_call: TRBV5-4

cdr3_aa: CASSPTGGNTQYF
cdr3_nt: TGTGCCAGCAGCCCCACGGGAGGTAATACGCAGTATTTT
clone_size: .
d_call: TRBD2
j_call: TRBJ2-3
v_call: TRBV7-6

cdr3_aa: CAISEAGPASSGNTIYF
cdr3_nt: TGTGCCATCAGTGAGGCGGGACCGGCCAGCTCTGGAAACACCATATATTTT
clone_size: .
d_call: .
j_call: TRBJ1-3
v_call: TRBV10-3

cdr3_aa: CASSRGQAIEPLHF
cdr3_nt: TGCGCCAGCAGCCGTGGACAGGCCATCGAACCCCTCCACTTT
clone_size: .
d_call: TRBD1
j_call: TRBJ1-6
v_call: TRBV5-1

cdr3_aa: CASSWLAGTINEQFF
cdr3_nt: TGTGCCAGCAGTTGGTTGGCGGGAACAATAAATGAGCAGTTCTTC
clone_size: .
d_call: .
j_call: TRBJ2-1
v_call: TRBV27

cdr3_aa: CSQTSGIEQFF
cdr3_nt: TGCAGCCAGACTAGCGGGATTGAGCAGTTCTTC
clone_size: .
d_call: TRBD2
j_call: TRBJ2-1
v_call: TRBV29-1

cdr3_aa: CSGWAGQGAHGNTIYF
cdr3_nt: TGCAGCGGATGGGCGGGACAGGGGGCTCATGGAAACACCATATATTTT
clone_size: .
d_call: TRBD1
j_call: TRBJ1-3
v_call: TRBV29-1

cdr3_aa: CASQPSGGVGGELFF
cdr3_nt: TGTGCCAGCCAACCTAGCGGGGGGGTTGGTGGGGAGCTGTTTTTT
clone_size: .
d_call: TRBD2
j_call: TRBJ2-2
v_call: TRBV6-5

cdr3_aa: CASSSWTGEANVLTF
cdr3_nt: TGTGCCAGCAGCTCCTGGACAGGGGAGGCCAACGTCCTGACTTTC
clone_size: .
d_call: TRBD1
j_call: TRBJ2-6
v_call: TRBV5-6

cdr3_aa: CASTPTGTSGYNEQFF
cdr3_nt: TGTGCCAGCACCCCTACGGGGACTAGCGGATACAATGAGCAGTTCTTC
clone_size: few
d_call: TRBD2
j_call: TRBJ2-1
v_call: TRBV11-2

cdr3_aa: CAISAPSGRATDTQYF
cdr3_nt: TGTGCCATCAGCGCTCCTAGCGGGAGGGCAACAGATACGCAGTATTTT
clone_size: .
d_call: TRBD2
j_call: TRBJ2-3
v_call: TRBV10-3

cdr3_aa: CASSSRTSGAEQFF
cdr3_nt: TGTGCCAGCAGCTCCCGGACTAGCGGAGCCGAGCAGTTCTTC
clone_size: .
d_call: TRBD2
j_call: TRBJ2-1
v_call: TRBV9